This section outlines one TCR beta chain sequence together with its context. Its antigen is unidentified. This sample was included in a study of cytomegalovirus exposure and HLA in healthy donors. Study context: As released early, the data held 70 million to 95 million unique TCRs from HLA-typed donors. Study-level results: Common viral pathogens seemed, in a later analysis, to connect with several of the most significant clusters. It was reportedly the case that the classifier diagnosed cytomegalovirus status with high specificity and sensitivity. Productive status was seen about 87% or about 30% of the time for most TCR beta V segments in an earlier analysis.

Primers for the PCR totalled 60 Vbeta and 13 Jbeta. Sequencing used immunoSEQ multiplex PCR; TCRdb keeps in-frame clones, though not all of them. This sample has tens of thousands of clones, with roughly two thirds found just once. Germline V CDR1 and CDR2: KGHSH, LQKENI. The CDR3 is 13 residues long. V was pared by 2 bases and J by 5 bases, with 7 bases between. The sequencing sample was made of PBMCs. This receptor was taken from a man aged 55 to 69 in good health and CMV-seropositive. The gene calls are TRBV18 and TRBJ1-3; no reliable D call. DNA for the CDR3: TGTGCCAGCTCACCAGGAGGCCGAAACACCATATATTTT. This codes for CASSPGGRNTIYF. Variable domain in full (rest from reference TRBV18 and TRBJ1-3): NAGVMQNPRHLVRRRGQEARLRCSPMKGHSHVYWYRQLPEEGLKFMVYLQKENIIDESGMPKERFSAEFPKEGPSILRIQQVVRGDSAAYFCASSPGGRNTIYFGEGSWLTVV.